The 9 T cell receptor beta chains below all came from one sample that was sequenced in a study of T cell clonotyping in hematopoietic cell transplantation. TCRdb keeps only in-frame clones here, not all; method: immunoSEQ multiplex PCR. This table holds around 80,000 clones, 90% to 96% found once. Documented time point: recipient sample about 28 days before transplant, after cytoreduction. The sample consisted of peripheral blood mononuclear cells, taken before stem cell transplant. Receptors originate from a woman between 50 and 59 years old with acute myeloid leukemia. Some clones in this sample may be carry-over from other donors' samples.

This clone has just one count. The chain couples TRBV19 to TRBJ2-7, with 8 bases that match TRBD2. J gave up 6 bases and V 0 bases, and 4 bases lay outside the gene matches. The CDR3 contains 14 residues. The germline V gene has CDR1 LNHDA and CDR2 SQIVND (reference sequence). CDR3 in amino acids: CASSIDGGALEQYF. Written as DNA, the CDR3 is TGTGCCAGTAGTATAGACGGGGGGGCCCTCGAGCAGTACTTC.

V gene TRBV19 combines with J gene TRBJ1-2, with 7 bases aligning to TRBD1. The CDR3 length is 14 residues. V was clipped by 5 bases and J by 3 bases; unmatched bases: 6. The germline CDR1 and CDR2 sequences are LNHDA and SQIVND (reference sequence). CDR3 residues: CASSPGQEDYGYTF. The CDR3 nucleotides read TGTGCCAGTAGTCCCGGACAGGAAGACTATGGCTACACCTTC.

The chain uses TRBV30 and TRBJ1-4, with TRBD1 matching 7 bases. The CDR3 sequence is 13 residues long. Trimming took 2 bases from V and 7 from J; bases not matched to a gene: 4. Germline loops: CDR1 GTSNPN, CDR2 SVGIG (reference sequence). The CDR3 DNA sequence: TGTGCCTGGAGTAGAGGGGGCGGTGAAAAACTGTTTTTT. Protein sequence: CAWSRGGGEKLFF.

The V and J genes are TRBV7-6 and TRBJ1-3; weak D call: TRBD1 (6 bases). The length of the CDR3 is 16 residues. With 5 bases removed from V and 1 base from J, the gap between germline ends came to 15 bases. Germline V gives CDR1 SGHVS, CDR2 FNYEAQ. CDR3 in amino acids: CASSPAGGGSGNTIYF. The CDR3 DNA follows: TGTGCCAGCAGCCCAGCAGGAGGGGGTTCTGGAAACACCATATATTTT. Combining the CDR3 with reference TRBV7-6 and TRBJ1-3 gives the whole variable domain GAGVSQSPRYKVTKRGQDVALRCDPISGHVSLYWYRQALGQGPEFLTYFNYEAQQDKSGLPNDRFSAERPEGSISTLTIQRTEQRDSAMYRCASSPAGGGSGNTIYFGEGSWLTVV.

The rearrangement joins TRBV11-2 to TRBJ1-5, with a possible D match to TRBD1 (5 bases). Trimming left V 4 bases short and J 4 bases short, with 14 bases between. This CDR3 has 15 residues. Germline CDR1 and CDR2: SGHAT and FQNNGV. CDR3 in amino acids: CASSWGPGQNQPQHF. The CDR3 nucleotides are TGTGCCAGCAGCTGGGGTCCAGGGCAGAATCAGCCCCAGCATTTT.

The gene calls are TRBV5-4 and TRBJ2-4; D assignment may be TRBD1 or TRBD2 (6 bases each). V was shortened by 0 bases and J by 5 bases, with 9 bases between the two germline ends. CDR1 and CDR2 (germline): SGHNT, YYREEE (reference sequence). This CDR3 is built from 14 residues. CDR3 loop: CASSLGGAENIQYF. In DNA, the CDR3 is TGTGCCAGCAGCTTGGGGGGGGCGGAAAACATTCAGTACTTC.

This clone came up once. This chain links TRBV15 with TRBJ2-3; TRBD1 might be the D (5 bases). This CDR3 is 14 amino acids long. The V end lost 2 bases, the J end lost 6 bases, and 12 bases lay between the germline ends. CDR1 LNHNV and CDR2 YYDKDF come from the germline V gene (reference sequence). This CDR3 is CATSRWGEADTQYF. The CDR3 DNA is TGTGCCACCAGCAGATGGGGCGAGGCGGATACGCAGTATTTT.

This clone was counted once. V usage is TRBV7-9 and J usage is TRBJ1-3; D might be TRBD1 (5 bases). CDR3 length equals 15 residues. Germline CDR1 SEHNR, CDR2 FQNEAQ (reference sequence). The ends were cut back, 7 bases at V and 2 bases at J, with 15 bases in the middle. The chain's CDR3 is CASTIGTFAGNTIYF. The CDR3 DNA sequence: TGTGCCAGCACCATCGGGACTTTCGCTGGAAACACCATATATTTT.

This clone appeared once. The V gene is TRBV5-1, the J gene TRBJ1-2; D gene uncertain. V was shortened by 0 bases and J by 7 bases, with 19 bases between the two germline ends. Germline CDR1 is SGHRS and CDR2 is YFSETQ. The CDR3 sequence is 16 residues long. The CDR3, as DNA: TGCGCCAGCAGCTTGGTAGTCGGGCTTTCAACGCCTGGCTACACCTTC. This sequence encodes CASSLVVGLSTPGYTF.